This TCR beta chain was captured in a study of blood T cell repertoires in COVID-19. About the study: Acute and convalescent COVID-19 samples came from the United States, Italy and Spain.

Libraries were prepared by immunoSEQ multiplex PCR; TCRdb keeps only in-frame clonotypes and omits some of them. The repertoire holds fewer than 350,000 clones, with around 90% as singletons. The V gene's germline CDR1 is SGDLS and CDR2 YYNGEE. This CDR3 contains 13 residues. V lost 1 base, J lost 5 bases, and 7 bases lay in between. Ages ranged from roughly 18 to 100 years, with residence in approximately 25 US areas. Cohort assignment relied on participant-reported clinical history. Cohort 3 recovery required two negative PCRs, clearance, or symptom resolution. The V and J genes are TRBV9 and TRBJ2-1; D is undetermined. The sequenced material came from PBMCs or T cells enriched from blood (not recorded which). The source is a man aged 55 to 70 who had recovered from COVID-19. CDR3: CASSVSLHNEQFF. DNA for the CDR3: TGTGCCAGCAGCGTATCACTACACAATGAGCAGTTCTTC.